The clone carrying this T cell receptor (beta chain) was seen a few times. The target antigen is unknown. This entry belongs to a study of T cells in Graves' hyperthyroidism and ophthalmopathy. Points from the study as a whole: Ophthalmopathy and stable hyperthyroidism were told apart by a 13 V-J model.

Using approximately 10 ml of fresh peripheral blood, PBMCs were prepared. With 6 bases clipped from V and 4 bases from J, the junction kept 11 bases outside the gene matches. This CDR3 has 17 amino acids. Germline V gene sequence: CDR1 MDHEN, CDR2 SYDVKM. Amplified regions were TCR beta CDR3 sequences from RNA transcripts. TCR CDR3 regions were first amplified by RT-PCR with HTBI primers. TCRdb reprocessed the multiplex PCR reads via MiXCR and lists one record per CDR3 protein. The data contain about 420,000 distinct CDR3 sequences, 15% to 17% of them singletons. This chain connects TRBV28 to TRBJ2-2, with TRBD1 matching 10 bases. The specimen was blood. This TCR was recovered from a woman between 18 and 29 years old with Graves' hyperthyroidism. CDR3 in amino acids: CASRTRTGGTLTGELFF. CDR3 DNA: TGTGCCAGCAGAACCCGGACAGGGGGTACCCTCACCGGGGAGCTGTTTTTT.